Listed below are T cell receptor beta chains from one sample, sequenced in a study of blood T cells in healthy people across ages. TCRdb re-derived calls from the 5' RACE reads in MiXCR, one entry per CDR3 protein. The sample records 1,500,000 or so distinct CDR3 sequences, 35% to 45% being singletons. The sequencing sample was made of blood. The receptors originated from a woman younger than 30 in good health. The CDR3 runs from the conserved cysteine through the conserved F or W. The order of the fields is D gene, clone size, J gene, V gene, CDR3 protein, CDR3 DNA. A D gene is named only where the DNA matches it firmly. A clone size is listed for some rows: how often the clone was seen (once, few, many), or a class if it is expanded.

-,few,TRBJ2-7,TRBV7-2,CASSLTRQGYYEQYF,TGTGCCAGCAGCTTGACCCGCCAGGGGTACTACGAGCAGTACTTC
TRBD2,many,TRBJ2-5,TRBV12-3/TRBV12-4,CASKIAGGWETQYF,TGTGCCAGCAAGATAGCGGGAGGCTGGGAGACCCAGTACTTC
TRBD1,few,TRBJ1-6,TRBV20-1,CSAPSDRGENSPLHF,TGCAGTGCCCCGTCCGACAGGGGGGAGAATTCACCCCTCCACTTT
-,-,TRBJ2-6,TRBV29-1,CSVGTENSGANVLTF,TGCAGCGTTGGGACGGAAAACTCTGGGGCCAACGTCCTGACTTTC
-,few,TRBJ2-5,TRBV30,CAWSDIRQVDGTQYF,TGTGCCTGGAGTGACATAAGGCAGGTTGACGGGACCCAGTACTTC
TRBD1,-,TRBJ2-1,TRBV10-3,CAIGQGGSHNEQFF,TGTGCCATCGGACAGGGGGGATCCCACAATGAGCAGTTCTTC
-,-,TRBJ1-2,TRBV4-3,CASGQVGGDYGYTF,TGCGCCAGCGGCCAAGTGGGCGGGGACTATGGCTACACCTTC
-,-,TRBJ2-5,TRBV21-1,CASSPGTSGRGDQETQYF,TGTGCCAGCAGCCCCGGGACTAGCGGGAGGGGGGACCAAGAGACCCAGTACTTC
-,-,TRBJ2-5,TRBV7-7,CASSLVGHNEQYF,TGTGCTAGCAGCTTGGTGGGCCACAATGAGCAGTACTTC
TRBD2,-,TRBJ2-3,TRBV3-1,CASSQDWSGGSRDTQYF,TGTGCCAGCAGCCAAGATTGGTCGGGGGGTAGCAGAGATACGCAGTATTTT
-,-,TRBJ2-7,TRBV21-1,CASSKWSWTSGRDYEQYF,TGTGCCAGCAGCAAATGGTCTTGGACTAGCGGGAGGGACTACGAGCAGTACTTC
-,many,TRBJ2-3,TRBV29-1,CSVGKNLHEKQYF,TGCAGCGTGGGGAAGAACCTCCATGAAAAGCAGTATTTT
-,-,TRBJ1-1,TRBV5-5,CASRSFTTNTEAFF,TGTGCCAGCAGAAGCTTCACAACGAACACTGAAGCTTTCTTT
-,-,TRBJ1-6,TRBV3-1,CASSQEGGGYSPLHF,TGTGCCAGCAGCCAAGAAGGCGGGGGGTATTCACCCCTCCACTTT
TRBD1,-,TRBJ1-2,TRBV27,CASRNRTGVFYGYTF,TGTGCCAGCAGGAATCGGACAGGGGTATTTTATGGCTACACCTTC